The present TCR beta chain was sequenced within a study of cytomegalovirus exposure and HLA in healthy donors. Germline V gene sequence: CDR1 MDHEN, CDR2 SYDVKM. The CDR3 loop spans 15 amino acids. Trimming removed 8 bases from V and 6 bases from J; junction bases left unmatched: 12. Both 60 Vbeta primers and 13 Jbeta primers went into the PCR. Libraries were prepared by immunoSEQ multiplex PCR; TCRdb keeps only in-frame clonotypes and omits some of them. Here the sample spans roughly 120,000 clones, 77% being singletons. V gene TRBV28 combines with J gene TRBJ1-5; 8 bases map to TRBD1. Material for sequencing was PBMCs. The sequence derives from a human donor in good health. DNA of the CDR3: TGTGCCAGCCGCACTACAAGGACAGGGAGTCAGCCCCAGCATTTT. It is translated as CASRTTRTGSQPQHF.